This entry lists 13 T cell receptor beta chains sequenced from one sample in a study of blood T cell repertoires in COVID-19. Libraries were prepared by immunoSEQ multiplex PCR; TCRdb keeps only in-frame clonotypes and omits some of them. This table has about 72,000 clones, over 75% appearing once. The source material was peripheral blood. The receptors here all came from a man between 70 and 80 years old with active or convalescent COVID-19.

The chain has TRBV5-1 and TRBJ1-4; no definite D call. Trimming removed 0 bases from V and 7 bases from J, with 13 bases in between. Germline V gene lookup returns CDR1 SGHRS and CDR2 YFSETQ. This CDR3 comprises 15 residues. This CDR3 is CASSLAAGRGEKLFF. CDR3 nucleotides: TGCGCCAGCAGCTTGGCCGCGGGTCGCGGTGAAAAACTGTTTTTT.

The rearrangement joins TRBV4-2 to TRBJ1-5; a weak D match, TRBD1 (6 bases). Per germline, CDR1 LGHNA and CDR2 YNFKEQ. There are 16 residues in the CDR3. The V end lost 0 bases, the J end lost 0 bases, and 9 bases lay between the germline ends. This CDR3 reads CASSQETGISNQPQHF. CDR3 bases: TGTGCCAGCAGCCAAGAAACAGGGATTAGCAATCAGCCCCAGCATTTT.

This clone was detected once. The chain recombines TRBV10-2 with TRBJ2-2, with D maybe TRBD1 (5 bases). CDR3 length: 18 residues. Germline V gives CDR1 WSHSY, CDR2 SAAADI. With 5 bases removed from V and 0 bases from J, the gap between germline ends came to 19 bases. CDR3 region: CASSSSGGQKANTGELFF. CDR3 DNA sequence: TGCGCCAGCAGTAGCTCCGGCGGACAAAAAGCGAACACCGGGGAGCTGTTTTTT.

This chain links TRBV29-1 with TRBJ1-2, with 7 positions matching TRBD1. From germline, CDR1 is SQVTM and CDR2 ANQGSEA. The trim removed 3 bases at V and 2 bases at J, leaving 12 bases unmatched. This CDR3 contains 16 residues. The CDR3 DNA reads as TGCAGCGTTGATGGGCAGGGGGGCGAGTTAAACTATGGCTACACCTTC. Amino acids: CSVDGQGGELNYGYTF.

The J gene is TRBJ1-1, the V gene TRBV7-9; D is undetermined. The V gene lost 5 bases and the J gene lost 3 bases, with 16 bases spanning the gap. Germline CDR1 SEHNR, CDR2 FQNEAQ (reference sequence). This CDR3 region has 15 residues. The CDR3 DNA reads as TGTGCCAGCAGCCCCGCCACAACGAGGGACACTGAAGCTTTCTTT. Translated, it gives CASSPATTRDTEAFF.

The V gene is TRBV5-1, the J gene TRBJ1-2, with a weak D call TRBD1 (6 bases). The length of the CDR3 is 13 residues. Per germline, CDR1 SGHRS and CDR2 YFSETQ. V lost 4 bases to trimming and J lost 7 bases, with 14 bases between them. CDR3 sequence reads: CASSPSGGGGYTF. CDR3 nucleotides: TGCGCCAGCAGCCCTTCGGGGGGCGGTGGCTACACCTTC.

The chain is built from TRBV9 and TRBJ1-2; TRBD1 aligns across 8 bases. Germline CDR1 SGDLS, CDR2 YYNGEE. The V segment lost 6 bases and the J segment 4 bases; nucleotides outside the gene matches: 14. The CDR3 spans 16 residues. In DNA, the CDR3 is TGTGCCAGCACCCAGGGGGCCGGGACAGCTTTCTATGGCTACACCTTC. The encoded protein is CASTQGAGTAFYGYTF.

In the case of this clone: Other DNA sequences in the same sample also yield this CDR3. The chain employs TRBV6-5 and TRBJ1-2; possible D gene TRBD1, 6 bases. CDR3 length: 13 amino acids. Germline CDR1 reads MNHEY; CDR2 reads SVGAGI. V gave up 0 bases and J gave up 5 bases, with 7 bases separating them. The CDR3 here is CASSYSRGYGYTF. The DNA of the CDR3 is TGTGCCAGCAGTTACTCAAGGGGGTATGGCTACACCTTC.

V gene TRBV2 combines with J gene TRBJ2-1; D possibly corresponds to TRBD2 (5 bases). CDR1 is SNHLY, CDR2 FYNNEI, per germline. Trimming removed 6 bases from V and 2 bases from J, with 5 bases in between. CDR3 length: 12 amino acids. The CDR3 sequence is CASRTTYNEQFF. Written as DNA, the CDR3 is TGTGCCAGCAGGACTACCTACAATGAGCAGTTCTTC. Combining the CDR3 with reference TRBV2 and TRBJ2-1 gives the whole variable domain EPEVTQTPSHQVTQMGQEVILRCVPISNHLYFYWYRQILGQKVEFLVSFYNNEISEKSEIFDDQFSVERPDGSNFTLKIRSTKLEDSAMYFCASRTTYNEQFFGPGTRLTVL.

The CDR3 here is CASSGTVINTGELFF. The CDR3 bases are TGTGCCAGCAGCGGGACAGTTATTAACACCGGGGAGCTGTTTTTT. The chain recombines TRBV5-4 with TRBJ2-2; 7 positions match TRBD1. The V and J ends lost 4 bases and 2 bases, in that order; junction bases with no gene match: 5. The CDR3 covers 15 residues. From germline, CDR1 is SGHNT and CDR2 YYREEE (reference sequence). Full variable domain (outside the CDR3, taken from reference TRBV5-4 and TRBJ2-2): ETGVTQSPTHLIKTRGQQVTLRCSSQSGHNTVSWYQQALGQGPQFIFQYYREEENGRGNFPPRFSGLQFPNYSSELNVNALELDDSALYLCASSGTVINTGELFFGEGSRLTVL.

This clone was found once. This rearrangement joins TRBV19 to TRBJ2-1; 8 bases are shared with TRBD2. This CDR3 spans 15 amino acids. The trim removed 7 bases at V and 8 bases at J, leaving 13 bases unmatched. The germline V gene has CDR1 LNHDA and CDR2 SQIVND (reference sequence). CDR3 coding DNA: TGTGCCAGTACGGCTAGGGTTAGCGGGACGGATGAGCAGTTCTTC. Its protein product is CASTARVSGTDEQFF. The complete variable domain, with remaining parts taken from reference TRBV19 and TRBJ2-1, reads DGGITQSPKYLFRKEGQNVTLSCEQNLNHDAMYWYRQDPGQGLRLIYYSQIVNDFQKGDIAEGYSVSREKKESFPLTVTSAQKNPTAFYLCASTARVSGTDEQFFGPGTRLTVL.

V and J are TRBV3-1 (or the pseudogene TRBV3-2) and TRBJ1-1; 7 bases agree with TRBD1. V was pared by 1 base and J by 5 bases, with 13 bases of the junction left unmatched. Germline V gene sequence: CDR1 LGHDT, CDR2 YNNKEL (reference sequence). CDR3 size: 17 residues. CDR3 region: CASSQVPSDRVDTEAFF. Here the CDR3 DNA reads TGTGCCAGCAGCCAAGTCCCCTCCGACAGGGTGGATACTGAAGCTTTCTTT.

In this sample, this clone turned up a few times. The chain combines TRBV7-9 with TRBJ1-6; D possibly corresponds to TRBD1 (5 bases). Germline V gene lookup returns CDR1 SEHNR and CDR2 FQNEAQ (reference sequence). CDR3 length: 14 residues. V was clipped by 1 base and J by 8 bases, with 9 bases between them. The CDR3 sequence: CASSLGGGYSPLHF. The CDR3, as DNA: TGTGCCAGCAGCTTAGGGGGGGGATATTCACCCCTCCACTTT.